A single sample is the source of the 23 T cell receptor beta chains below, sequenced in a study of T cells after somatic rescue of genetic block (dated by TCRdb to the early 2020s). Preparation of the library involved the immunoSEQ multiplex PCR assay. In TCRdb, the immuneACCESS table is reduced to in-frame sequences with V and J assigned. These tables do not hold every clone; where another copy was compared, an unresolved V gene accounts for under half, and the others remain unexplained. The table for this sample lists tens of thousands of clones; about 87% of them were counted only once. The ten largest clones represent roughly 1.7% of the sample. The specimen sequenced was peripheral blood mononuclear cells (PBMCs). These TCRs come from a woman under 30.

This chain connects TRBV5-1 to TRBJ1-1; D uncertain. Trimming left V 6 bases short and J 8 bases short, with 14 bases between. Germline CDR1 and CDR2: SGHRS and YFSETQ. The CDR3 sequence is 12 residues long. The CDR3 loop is CASTSDAAEAFF. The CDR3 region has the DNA TGCGCCAGCACCTCGGACGCTGCCGAAGCTTTCTTT. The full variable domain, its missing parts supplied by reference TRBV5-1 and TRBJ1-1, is KAGVTQTPRYLIKTRGQQVTLSCSPISGHRSVSWYQQTPGQGLQFLFEYFSETQRNKGNFPGRFSGRQFSNSRSEMNVSTLELGDSALYLCASTSDAAEAFFGQGTRLTVV.

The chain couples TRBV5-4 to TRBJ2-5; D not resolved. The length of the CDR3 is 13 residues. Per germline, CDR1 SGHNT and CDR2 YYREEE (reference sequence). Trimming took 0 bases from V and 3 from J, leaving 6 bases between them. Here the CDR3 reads CASSLGREETQYF. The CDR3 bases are TGTGCCAGCAGCTTGGGACGGGAAGAGACCCAGTACTTC.

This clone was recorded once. CDR3 sequence reads: CASTPGLAGRILYEQYF. As DNA, the CDR3 is TGCGCCAGCACCCCCGGACTAGCGGGAAGAATCTTGTACGAGCAGTACTTC. The chain links TRBV4-1 to TRBJ2-7, with 12 bases aligning to TRBD2. The CDR3 sequence is 17 residues long. Germline V lookup: CDR1 MGHRA, CDR2 YSYEKL. Unmatched junction bases numbered 14, after V lost 7 bases and J lost 4 bases.

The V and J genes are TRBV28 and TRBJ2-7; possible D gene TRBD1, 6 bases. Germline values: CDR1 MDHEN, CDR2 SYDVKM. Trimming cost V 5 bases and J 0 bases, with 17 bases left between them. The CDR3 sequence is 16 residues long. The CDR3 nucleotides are TGTGCCAGCAGTCCCCCCAGGGGTTCTAGCTCCTACGAGCAGTACTTC. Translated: CASSPPRGSSSYEQYF.

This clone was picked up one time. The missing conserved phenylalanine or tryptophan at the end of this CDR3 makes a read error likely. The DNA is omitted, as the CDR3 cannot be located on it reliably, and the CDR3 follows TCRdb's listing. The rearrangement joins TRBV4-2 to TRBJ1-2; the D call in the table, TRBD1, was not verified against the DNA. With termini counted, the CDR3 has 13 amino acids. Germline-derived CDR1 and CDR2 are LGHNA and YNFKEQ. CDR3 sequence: CASSQDLRTGLVL.

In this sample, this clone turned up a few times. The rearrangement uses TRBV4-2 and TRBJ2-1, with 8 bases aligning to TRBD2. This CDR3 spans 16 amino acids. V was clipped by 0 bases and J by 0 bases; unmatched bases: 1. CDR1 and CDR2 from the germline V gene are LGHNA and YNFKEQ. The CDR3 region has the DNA TGTGCCAGCAGCCAAGATGGGACTAGCTCCTACAATGAGCAGTTCTTC. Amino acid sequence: CASSQDGTSSYNEQFF.

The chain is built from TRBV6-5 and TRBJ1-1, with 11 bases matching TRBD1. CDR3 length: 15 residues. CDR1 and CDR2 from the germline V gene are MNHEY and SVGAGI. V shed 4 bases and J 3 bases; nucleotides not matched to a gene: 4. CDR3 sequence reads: CASSWSGQGDTEAFF. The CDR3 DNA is TGTGCCAGCAGTTGGTCGGGACAGGGGGACACTGAAGCTTTCTTT.

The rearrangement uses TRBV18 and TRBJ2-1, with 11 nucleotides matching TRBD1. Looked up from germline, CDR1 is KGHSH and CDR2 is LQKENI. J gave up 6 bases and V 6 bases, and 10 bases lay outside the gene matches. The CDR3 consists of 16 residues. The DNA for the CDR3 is TGTGCCAGCTCCTCAGGACCAGGGACAGGGGGCAATGAGCAGTTCTTC. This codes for CASSSGPGTGGNEQFF.

CDR3 protein: CASSTGQGATYEQYF. CDR3 DNA: TGTGCCAGCAGTACGGGACAGGGAGCTACCTACGAGCAGTACTTC. The chain couples TRBV6-1 to TRBJ2-7; 9 bases map to TRBD1. Looked up from germline, CDR1 is MNHNS and CDR2 is SASEGT. This CDR3 has 15 residues. V was clipped by 5 bases and J by 2 bases; unmatched bases: 7.

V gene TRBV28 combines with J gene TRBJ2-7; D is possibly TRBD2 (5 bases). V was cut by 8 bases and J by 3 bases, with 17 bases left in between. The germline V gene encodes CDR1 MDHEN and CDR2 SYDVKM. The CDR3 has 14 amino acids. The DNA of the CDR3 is TGTGCCAGCTTAGGCAGCGGAAAGGTCTACGAGCAGTACTTC. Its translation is CASLGSGKVYEQYF.

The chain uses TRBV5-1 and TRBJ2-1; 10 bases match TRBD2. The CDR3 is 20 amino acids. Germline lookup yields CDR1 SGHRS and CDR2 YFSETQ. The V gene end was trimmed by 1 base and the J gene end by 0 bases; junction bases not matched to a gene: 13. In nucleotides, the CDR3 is TGCGCCAGCAGCTTGTGGGGGGTAGCGGGAGGCCCCCTCTCCTACAATGAGCAGTTCTTC. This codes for CASSLWGVAGGPLSYNEQFF.

This chain's CDR3 is CASSGVAGGDSYEQYF. In DNA, the CDR3 is TGTGCCAGCAGTGGGGTAGCGGGAGGGGATTCCTACGAGCAGTACTTC. The chain carries TRBV28 and TRBJ2-7; TRBD2 matches 11 bases. Germline trimming cut 5 bases from V and 1 base from J; bases unmatched to any gene: 7. Germline V gives CDR1 MDHEN, CDR2 SYDVKM. This CDR3 contains 16 residues.

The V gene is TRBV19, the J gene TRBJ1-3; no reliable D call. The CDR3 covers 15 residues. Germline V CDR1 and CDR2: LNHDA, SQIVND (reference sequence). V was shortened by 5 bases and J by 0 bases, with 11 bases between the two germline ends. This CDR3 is CASSVQTSSGNTIYF. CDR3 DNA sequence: TGTGCCAGTAGTGTGCAGACAAGCTCTGGAAACACCATATATTTT.

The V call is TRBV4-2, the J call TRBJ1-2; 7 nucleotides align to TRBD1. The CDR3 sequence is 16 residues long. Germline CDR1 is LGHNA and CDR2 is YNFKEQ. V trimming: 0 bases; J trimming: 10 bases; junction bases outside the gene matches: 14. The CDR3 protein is CASSQDKEGRGVDYTF. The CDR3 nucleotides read TGTGCCAGCAGCCAAGATAAAGAGGGCAGGGGGGTGGACTACACCTTC.

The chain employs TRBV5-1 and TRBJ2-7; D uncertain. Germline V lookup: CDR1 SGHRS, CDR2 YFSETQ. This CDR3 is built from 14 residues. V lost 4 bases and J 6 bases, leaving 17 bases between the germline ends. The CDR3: CASSPPFLVGEQYF. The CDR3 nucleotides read TGCGCCAGCAGCCCCCCTTTCCTAGTTGGCGAGCAGTACTTC. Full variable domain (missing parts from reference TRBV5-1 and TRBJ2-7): KAGVTQTPRYLIKTRGQQVTLSCSPISGHRSVSWYQQTPGQGLQFLFEYFSETQRNKGNFPGRFSGRQFSNSRSEMNVSTLELGDSALYLCASSPPFLVGEQYFGPGTRLTVT.

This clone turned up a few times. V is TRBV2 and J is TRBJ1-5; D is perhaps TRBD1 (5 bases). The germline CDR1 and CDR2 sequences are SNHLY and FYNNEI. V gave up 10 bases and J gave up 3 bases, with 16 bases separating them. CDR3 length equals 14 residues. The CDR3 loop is CATEGAGINQPQHF. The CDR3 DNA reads TGTGCCACCGAAGGGGCAGGGATCAATCAGCCCCAGCATTTT.

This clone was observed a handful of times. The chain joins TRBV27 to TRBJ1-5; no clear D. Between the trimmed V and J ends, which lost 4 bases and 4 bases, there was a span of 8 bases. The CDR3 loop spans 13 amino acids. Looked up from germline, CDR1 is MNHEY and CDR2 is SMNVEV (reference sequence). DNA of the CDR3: TGTGCCAGCAGTTGGGCACTAAATCAGCCCCAGCATTTT. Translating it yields CASSWALNQPQHF.

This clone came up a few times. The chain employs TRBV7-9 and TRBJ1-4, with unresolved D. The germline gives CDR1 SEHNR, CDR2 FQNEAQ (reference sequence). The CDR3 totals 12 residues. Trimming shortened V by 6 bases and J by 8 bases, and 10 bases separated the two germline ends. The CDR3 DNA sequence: TGTGCCAGCAGTATCGTCCGAGAAAAACTGTTTTTT. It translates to CASSIVREKLFF.

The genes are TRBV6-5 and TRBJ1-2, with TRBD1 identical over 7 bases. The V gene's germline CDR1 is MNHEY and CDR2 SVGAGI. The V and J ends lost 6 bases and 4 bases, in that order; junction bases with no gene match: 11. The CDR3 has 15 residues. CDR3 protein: CASSTGQEEFYGYTF. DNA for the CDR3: TGTGCCAGCAGCACCGGACAGGAGGAGTTCTATGGCTACACCTTC.

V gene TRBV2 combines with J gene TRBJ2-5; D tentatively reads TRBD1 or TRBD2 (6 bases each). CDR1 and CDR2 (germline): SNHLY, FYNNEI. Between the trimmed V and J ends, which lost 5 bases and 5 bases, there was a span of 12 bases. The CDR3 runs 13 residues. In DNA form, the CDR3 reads TGTGCCAGCAGTTACAGGGCGGGGGAGACCCAGTACTTC. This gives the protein CASSYRAGETQYF.

CDR3 nucleotides: TGTGCCAGCAGTGGGGCGGGGGTTCTGAGTCCGGACAATGAGCAGTTCTTC. Protein: CASSGAGVLSPDNEQFF. J is TRBJ2-1 and V is TRBV2; 7 nucleotides line up with TRBD2. This CDR3 region has 17 residues. V trimming: 4 bases; J trimming: 5 bases; junction bases outside the gene matches: 14. Germline CDR1 reads SNHLY; CDR2 reads FYNNEI. The variable domain in full, with the rest retrieved from reference TRBV2 and TRBJ2-1, is EPEVTQTPSHQVTQMGQEVILRCVPISNHLYFYWYRQILGQKVEFLVSFYNNEISEKSEIFDDQFSVERPDGSNFTLKIRSTKLEDSAMYFCASSGAGVLSPDNEQFFGPGTRLTVL.

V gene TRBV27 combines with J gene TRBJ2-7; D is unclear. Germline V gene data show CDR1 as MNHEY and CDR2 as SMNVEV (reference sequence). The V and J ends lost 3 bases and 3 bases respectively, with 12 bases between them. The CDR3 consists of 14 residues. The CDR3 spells CASSLQGLRYEQYF. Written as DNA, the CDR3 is TGTGCCAGCAGTTTGCAAGGGTTGCGCTACGAGCAGTACTTC.

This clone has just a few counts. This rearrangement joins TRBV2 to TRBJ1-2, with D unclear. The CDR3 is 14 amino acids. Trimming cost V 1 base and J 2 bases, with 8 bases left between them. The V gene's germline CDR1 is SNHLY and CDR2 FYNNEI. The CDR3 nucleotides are TGTGCCAGCAGTGAAGTGGTGGGGAACTATGGCTACACCTTC. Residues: CASSEVVGNYGYTF.